This record covers a single T cell receptor (beta chain). PCR was performed using 60 Vbeta and 13 Jbeta primers. Libraries were prepared by immunoSEQ multiplex PCR; TCRdb keeps only in-frame clonotypes and omits some of them. Among about 75,000 clones listed, roughly 78% were seen once. CDR1 LNHDA and CDR2 SQIVND come from the germline V gene (reference sequence). The CDR3 runs 14 residues. V dropped 6 bases and J dropped 3; count of bases not matched to a gene: 7. The sample belongs to a study of cytomegalovirus exposure and HLA in healthy donors. Study-level information: In an early release, HLA-typed donors contributed roughly 85 million unique TCR sequences.

The TCR was taken from a young man in good health and CMV-seronegative. The V gene is TRBV19, the J gene TRBJ2-7; TRBD1 matches 8 bases. The sequenced sample was PBMCs. CDR3 region: CASRPGQEHYEQYF. The CDR3 nucleotides are TGTGCCAGTAGGCCGGGACAGGAACACTACGAGCAGTACTTC.